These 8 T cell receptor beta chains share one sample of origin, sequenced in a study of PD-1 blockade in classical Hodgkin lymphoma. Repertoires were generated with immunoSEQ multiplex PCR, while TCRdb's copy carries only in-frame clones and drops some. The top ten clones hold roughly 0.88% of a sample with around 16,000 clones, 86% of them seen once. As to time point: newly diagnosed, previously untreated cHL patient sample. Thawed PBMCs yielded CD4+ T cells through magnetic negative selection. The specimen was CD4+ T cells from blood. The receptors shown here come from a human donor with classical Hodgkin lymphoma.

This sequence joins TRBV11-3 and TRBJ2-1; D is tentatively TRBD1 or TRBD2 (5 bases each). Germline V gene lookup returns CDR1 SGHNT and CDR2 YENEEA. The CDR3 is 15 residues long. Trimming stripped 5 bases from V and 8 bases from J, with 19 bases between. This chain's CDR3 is CASSTRGTFRDEQFF. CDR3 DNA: TGTGCCAGCAGCACTAGAGGGACCTTTAGGGATGAGCAGTTCTTC.

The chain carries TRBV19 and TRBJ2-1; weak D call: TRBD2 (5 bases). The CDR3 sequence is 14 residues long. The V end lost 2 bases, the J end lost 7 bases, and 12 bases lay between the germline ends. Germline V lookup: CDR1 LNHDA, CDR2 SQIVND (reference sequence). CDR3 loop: CASSIIRGRNEQFF. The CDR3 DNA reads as TGTGCCAGTAGTATAATTCGGGGAAGGAATGAGCAGTTCTTC.

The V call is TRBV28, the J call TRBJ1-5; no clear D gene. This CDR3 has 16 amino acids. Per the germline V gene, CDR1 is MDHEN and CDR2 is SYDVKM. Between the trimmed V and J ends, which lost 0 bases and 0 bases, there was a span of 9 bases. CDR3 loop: CASSLWAVNSNQPQHF. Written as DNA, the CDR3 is TGTGCCAGCAGTTTATGGGCAGTCAATAGCAATCAGCCCCAGCATTTT. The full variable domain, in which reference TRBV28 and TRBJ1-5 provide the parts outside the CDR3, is DVKVTQSSRYLVKRTGEKVFLECVQDMDHENMFWYRQDPGLGLRLIYFSYDVKMKEKGDIPEGYSVSREKKERFSLILESASTNQTSMYLCASSLWAVNSNQPQHFGDGTRLSIL.

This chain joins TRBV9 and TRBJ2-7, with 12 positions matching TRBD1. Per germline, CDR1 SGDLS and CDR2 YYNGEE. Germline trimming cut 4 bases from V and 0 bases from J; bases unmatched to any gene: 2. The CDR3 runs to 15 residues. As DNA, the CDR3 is TGTGCCAGCAGCCCGGGACAGGGGGCCTCCTACGAGCAGTACTTC. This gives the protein CASSPGQGASYEQYF. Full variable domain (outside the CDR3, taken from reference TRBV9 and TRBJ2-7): DSGVTQTPKHLITATGQRVTLRCSPRSGDLSVYWYQQSLDQGLQFLIQYYNGEERAKGNILERFSAQQFPDLHSELNLSSLELGDSALYFCASSPGQGASYEQYFGPGTRLTVT.

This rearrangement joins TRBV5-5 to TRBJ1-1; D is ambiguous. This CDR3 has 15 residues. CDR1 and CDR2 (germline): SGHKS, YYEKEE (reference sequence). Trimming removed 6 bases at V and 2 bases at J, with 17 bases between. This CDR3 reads CASTLSAAGNTEAFF. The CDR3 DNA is TGTGCCAGCACCCTCTCGGCGGCAGGAAACACTGAAGCTTTCTTT.

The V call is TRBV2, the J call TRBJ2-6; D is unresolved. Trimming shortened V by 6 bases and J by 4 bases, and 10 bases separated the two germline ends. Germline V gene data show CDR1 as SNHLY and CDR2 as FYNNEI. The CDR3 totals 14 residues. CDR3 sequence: CASRRAGGANVLTF. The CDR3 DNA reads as TGTGCCAGCAGACGGGCAGGCGGGGCCAACGTCCTGACTTTC.

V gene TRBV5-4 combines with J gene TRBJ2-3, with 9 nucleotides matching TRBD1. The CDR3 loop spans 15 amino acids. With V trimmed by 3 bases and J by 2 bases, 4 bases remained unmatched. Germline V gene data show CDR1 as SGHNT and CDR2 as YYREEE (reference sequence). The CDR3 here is CASSSNRGLTDTQYF. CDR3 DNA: TGTGCCAGCAGCTCTAACAGGGGGCTCACAGATACGCAGTATTTT.

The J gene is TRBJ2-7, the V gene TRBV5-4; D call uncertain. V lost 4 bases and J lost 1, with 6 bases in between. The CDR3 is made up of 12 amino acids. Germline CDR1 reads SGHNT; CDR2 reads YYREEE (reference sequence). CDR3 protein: CASSAKSYEQYF. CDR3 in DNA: TGTGCCAGCAGCGCAAAGTCCTACGAGCAGTACTTC.